This T cell receptor beta chain was recorded in a study of cytomegalovirus exposure and HLA in healthy donors. Trimming stripped 3 bases from V and 4 bases from J, with 12 bases between. CDR1 is ENHRY, CDR2 SYGVKD, per germline. This CDR3 has 14 residues. Donors sampled were nominally healthy, though unrecorded immune exposures were likely. Researchers ran the PCR with 60 Vbeta and 13 Jbeta primers. TCRdb's copy holds only in-frame clones and misses some; the assay was immunoSEQ multiplex PCR. This sample carries roughly 120,000 clones, about 86% of them seen once, and the ten largest clones take 2% to 2.5%.

What was sequenced was PBMCs. The TCR originated in a woman between 40 and 55 years old in good health and CMV-seronegative. The chain joins TRBV10-3 to TRBJ1-2; D is possibly TRBD1 (6 bases). CDR3 bases: TGTGCCATCAGTGAACGGGGGGGCGGCTATGGCTACACCTTC. Amino acid sequence: CAISERGGGYGYTF.